The 10 T cell receptor beta chains given below trace back to one sample, sequenced in a study of tissue T cells after allogeneic stem cell transplantation. Generated by immunoSEQ multiplex PCR, the TCRdb table keeps only in-frame clones and is missing some. The sample has 9,800 or so clones; 60% to 80% are singletons. The material was tissue from the stomach, obtained at autopsy. These receptors originate from a male donor at least 60 years old with lung cancer.

The chain combines TRBV29-1 with TRBJ2-6, with D possibly TRBD1 on 7 matching bases. The CDR3 covers 17 residues. Germline loops: CDR1 SQVTM, CDR2 ANQGSEA. V was clipped by 6 bases and J by 0 bases, with 18 bases between them. The CDR3, as DNA: TGCAGCGTGGGACCAGGGGGGTACGGCTCTGGGGCCAACGTCCTGACTTTC. This sequence encodes CSVGPGGYGSGANVLTF.

V and J are TRBV3-1 (or the pseudogene TRBV3-2) and TRBJ1-6; possible D gene TRBD1, 6 bases. CDR1 is LGHDT and CDR2 is YNNKEL in the germline V gene (reference sequence). V shed 5 bases and J shed 13 bases, with 15 bases lying between them. CDR3 length: 13 amino acids. In DNA, the CDR3 is TGTGCCAGCAGCGACGGCCGGACAGTCCCCCTCCACTTT. It specifies CASSDGRTVPLHF.

The CDR3 sequence: CAISEASGSPSYNEQFF. The CDR3 DNA reads as TGTGCCATCAGTGAAGCCAGCGGGAGCCCTTCCTACAATGAGCAGTTCTTC. The chain uses TRBV10-3 and TRBJ2-1; 8 bases agree with TRBD2. Unmatched junction bases numbered 8, after V lost 3 bases and J lost 1 base. Germline CDR1 and CDR2: ENHRY and SYGVKD. There are 17 residues in the CDR3.

The CDR3 sequence: CASRTSANEQFF. Here the CDR3 DNA reads TGTGCCAGCAGGACTAGCGCGAATGAGCAGTTCTTC. V and J are TRBV12-3 or TRBV12-4 and TRBJ2-1, with 8 positions matching TRBD2. V shed 6 bases, J shed 7 bases, and the junction held 2 bases outside the gene matches. The CDR3 covers 12 residues.

The genes are TRBV18 and TRBJ1-1, with 9 bases aligning to TRBD1. Per the germline V gene, CDR1 is KGHSH and CDR2 is LQKENI. The CDR3 has 16 residues. Trimming took 4 bases from V and 0 from J; bases not matched to a gene: 6. CDR3 region: CASSQQTGGMNTEAFF. The CDR3 DNA reads TGTGCCAGCTCACAACAGACAGGGGGGATGAACACTGAAGCTTTCTTT.

V is TRBV6-5 and J is TRBJ1-4; D is undetermined. Germline lookup yields CDR1 MNHEY and CDR2 SVGAGI. Trimming took 5 bases from V and 2 from J, leaving 9 bases between them. This CDR3 contains 14 residues. In DNA form, the CDR3 reads TGTGCCAGCAGTCGGACTGTGACTAATGAAAAACTGTTTTTT. Residues: CASSRTVTNEKLFF.

The chain carries TRBV19 and TRBJ1-5; D remains ambiguous. Germline V gene lookup returns CDR1 LNHDA and CDR2 SQIVND (reference sequence). V lost 5 bases, J lost 0 bases, and 11 bases lay in between. The CDR3 runs to 15 residues. CDR3 residues: CASSLTFNSNQPQHF. In DNA, the CDR3 is TGTGCCAGTAGTTTGACGTTCAATAGCAATCAGCCCCAGCATTTT.

In its sample, this clone was seen a few times. The J gene is TRBJ2-7, the V gene TRBV5-6; D might be TRBD1 or TRBD2, each matching 5 bases. V dropped 7 bases and J dropped 7 bases, with 18 bases sitting between them. CDR3 length: 13 residues. Germline V gene lookup returns CDR1 SGHDT and CDR2 YYEEEE. Written as DNA, the CDR3 is TGTGCCAGCGGGCGGCTGGGGGTGAGGGAGCAGTACTTC. Its translation: CASGRLGVREQYF.

This clone was counted between two and nine times. The chain uses TRBV9 and TRBJ1-2, with D possibly being TRBD1 (5 bases). This CDR3 contains 15 residues. The V gene lost 4 bases and the J gene lost 4 bases, with 17 bases spanning the gap. CDR1 and CDR2 (germline): SGDLS, YYNGEE. Here the CDR3 reads CASSPNPTVFYGYTF. Here the CDR3 DNA reads TGTGCCAGCAGCCCAAATCCGACAGTTTTCTATGGCTACACCTTC. Looking up the rest from reference TRBV9 and TRBJ1-2 gives the full variable domain: DSGVTQTPKHLITATGQRVTLRCSPRSGDLSVYWYQQSLDQGLQFLIQYYNGEERAKGNILERFSAQQFPDLHSELNLSSLELGDSALYFCASSPNPTVFYGYTFGSGTRLTVV.

Only a few counts were recorded for this clone. J is TRBJ2-5 and V is TRBV19, with D perhaps matching TRBD2 (6 bases). Trimming pared 6 bases from V and 5 bases from J, leaving 10 bases between. The CDR3 sequence is 12 residues long. Germline CDR1 and CDR2: LNHDA and SQIVND (reference sequence). CDR3 in DNA: TGTGCCAGTAGGCAGGCGGGGGAGACCCAGTACTTC. Translated, it gives CASRQAGETQYF.